This T cell receptor (beta chain) was sequenced in a study of CD8 T cells in Susac syndrome. The sequenced target, TCR beta, came from blood CD8+ and CD4+ T cells. Stable or active relapsing-remitting multiple sclerosis, untreated and meeting revised McDonald criteria, defined the controls. After extraction with the RNeasy kit, roughly 0.45 to 1 ug of the RNA was reverse transcribed using random hexamers. TCR beta CDR3 was amplified by immunoSEQ multiplex PCR. This amplification extended across 54 Vbeta and 13 Jbeta segments. One entry per CDR3 protein results from TCRdb running MiXCR on the immunoSEQ multiplex PCR reads. This sample has around 280,000 distinct CDR3 sequences; about 85% occur once, and the top ten carry 0.11%. V lost 0 bases, J lost 7 bases, and 4 bases stayed unmatched. The germline V gene encodes CDR1 SGDLS and CDR2 YYNGEE. There are 14 residues in the CDR3.

The sample comprised CD8+ T cells from PBMCs. The clonotype was recovered from a human donor with multiple sclerosis. The chain uses TRBV9 and TRBJ2-4; 7 bases agree with TRBD1. CDR3 nucleotide sequence: TGTGCCAGCAGCGTAGGGGACAGAAGGAACATTCAGTACTTC. The encoded protein is CASSVGDRRNIQYF.